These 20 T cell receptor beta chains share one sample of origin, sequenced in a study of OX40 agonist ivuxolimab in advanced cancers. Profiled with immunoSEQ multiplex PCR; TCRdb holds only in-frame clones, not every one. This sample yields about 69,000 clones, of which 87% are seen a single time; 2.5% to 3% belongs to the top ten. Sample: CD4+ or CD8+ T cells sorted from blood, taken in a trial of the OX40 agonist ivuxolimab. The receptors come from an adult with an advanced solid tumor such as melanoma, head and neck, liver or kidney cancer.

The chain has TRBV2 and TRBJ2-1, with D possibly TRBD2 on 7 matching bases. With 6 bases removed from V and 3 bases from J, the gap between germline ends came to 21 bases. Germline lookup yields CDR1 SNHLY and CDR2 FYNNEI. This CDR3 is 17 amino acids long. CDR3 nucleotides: TGTGCCAGCAGCCAACCGGGGGGCGGGGGCTTCTACAATGAGCAGTTCTTC. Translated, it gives CASSQPGGGGFYNEQFF. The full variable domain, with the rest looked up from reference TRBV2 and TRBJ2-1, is EPEVTQTPSHQVTQMGQEVILRCVPISNHLYFYWYRQILGQKVEFLVSFYNNEISEKSEIFDDQFSVERPDGSNFTLKIRSTKLEDSAMYFCASSQPGGGGFYNEQFFGPGTRLTVL.

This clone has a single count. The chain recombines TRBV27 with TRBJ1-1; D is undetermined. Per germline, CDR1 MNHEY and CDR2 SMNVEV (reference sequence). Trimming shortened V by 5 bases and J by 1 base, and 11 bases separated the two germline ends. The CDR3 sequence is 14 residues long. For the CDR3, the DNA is TGTGCCAGCAGTACCAGACGAGCGAACACTGAAGCTTTCTTT. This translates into CASSTRRANTEAFF.

CDR3 DNA sequence: TGTGCCAGCAGCTTGGGACAGGGGGCTGAAAAACTGTTTTTT. Protein sequence: CASSLGQGAEKLFF. The chain links TRBV11-2 to TRBJ1-4; 12 bases fit TRBD1. Germline loops: CDR1 SGHAT, CDR2 FQNNGV. The CDR3 runs 14 residues. V was clipped by 3 bases and J by 7 bases; unmatched bases: 0.

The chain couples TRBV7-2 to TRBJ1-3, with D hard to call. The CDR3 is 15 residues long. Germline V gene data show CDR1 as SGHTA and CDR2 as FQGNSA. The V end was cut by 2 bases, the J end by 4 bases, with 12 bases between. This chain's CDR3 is CASSLPGSGGNTIYF. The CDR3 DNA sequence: TGTGCCAGCAGCTTACCGGGGTCAGGAGGAAACACCATATATTTT.

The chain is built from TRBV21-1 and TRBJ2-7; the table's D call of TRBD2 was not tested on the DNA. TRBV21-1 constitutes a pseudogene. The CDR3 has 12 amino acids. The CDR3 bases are TGTGCCAGCAGCAACGGGGACTACGAGCAGTACTTC. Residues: CASSNGDYEQYF.

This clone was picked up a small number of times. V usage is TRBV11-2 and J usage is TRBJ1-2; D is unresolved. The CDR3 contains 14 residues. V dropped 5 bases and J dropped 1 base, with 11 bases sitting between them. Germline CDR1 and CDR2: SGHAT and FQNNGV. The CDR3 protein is CASSPRTDNYGYTF. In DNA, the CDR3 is TGTGCCAGCAGCCCCCGGACGGATAACTATGGCTACACCTTC.

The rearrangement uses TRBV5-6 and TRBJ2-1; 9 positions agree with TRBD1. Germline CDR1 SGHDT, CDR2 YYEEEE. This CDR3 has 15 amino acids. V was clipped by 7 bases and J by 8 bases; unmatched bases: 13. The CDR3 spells CASWFRRTGVDEQFF. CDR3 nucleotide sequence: TGTGCCAGCTGGTTTAGGAGGACAGGGGTGGATGAGCAGTTCTTC.

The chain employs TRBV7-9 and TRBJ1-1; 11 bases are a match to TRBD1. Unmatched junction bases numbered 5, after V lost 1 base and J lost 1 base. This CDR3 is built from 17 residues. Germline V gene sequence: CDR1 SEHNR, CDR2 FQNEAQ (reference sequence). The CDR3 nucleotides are TGTGCCAGCAGCTTAGTGGGGACAGGGGGTCCGAACACTGAAGCTTTCTTT. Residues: CASSLVGTGGPNTEAFF.

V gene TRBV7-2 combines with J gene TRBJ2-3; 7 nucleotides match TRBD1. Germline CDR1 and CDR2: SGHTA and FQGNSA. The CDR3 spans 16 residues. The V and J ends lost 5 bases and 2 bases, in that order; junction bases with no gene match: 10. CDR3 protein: CASSPWGRGNTDTQYF. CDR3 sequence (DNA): TGTGCCAGCAGCCCGTGGGGCAGGGGGAACACAGATACGCAGTATTTT.

The CDR3 region is CASSPRTGGSTEAFF. CDR3 sequence (DNA): TGTGCCAGCAGCCCCCGGACAGGGGGGAGCACTGAAGCTTTCTTT. V is TRBV5-5 and J is TRBJ1-1; 10 nucleotides line up with TRBD1. V trimming: 4 bases; J trimming: 4 bases; junction bases outside the gene matches: 7. The V gene's germline CDR1 is SGHKS and CDR2 YYEKEE (reference sequence). The CDR3 totals 15 residues. Complete variable domain (other parts from reference TRBV5-5 and TRBJ1-1): DAGVTQSPTHLIKTRGQQVTLRCSPISGHKSVSWYQQVLGQGPQFIFQYYEKEERGRGNFPDRFSARQFPNYSSELNVNALLLGDSALYLCASSPRTGGSTEAFFGQGTRLTVV.

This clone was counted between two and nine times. The CDR3 sequence is CASSSIGTSGGLYNEQFF. CDR3 DNA sequence: TGTGCCAGCAGCAGCATCGGGACTAGCGGGGGGCTCTACAATGAGCAGTTCTTC. This chain uses TRBV7-3 with TRBJ2-1, with 15 nucleotides matching TRBD2. The CDR3 extends over 18 amino acids. Germline CDR1 is SGHTA and CDR2 is FQGTGA. V shed 5 bases and J 3 bases; nucleotides not matched to a gene: 8.

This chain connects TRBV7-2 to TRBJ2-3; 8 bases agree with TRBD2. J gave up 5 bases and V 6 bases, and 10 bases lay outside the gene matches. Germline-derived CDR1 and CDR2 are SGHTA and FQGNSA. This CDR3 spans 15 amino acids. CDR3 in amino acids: CASRFRSGVKDTQYF. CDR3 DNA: TGTGCCAGCAGATTCCGTAGCGGGGTTAAAGATACGCAGTATTTT. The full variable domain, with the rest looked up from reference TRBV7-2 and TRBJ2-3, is GAGVSQSPSNKVTEKGKDVELRCDPISGHTALYWYRQSLGQGLEFLIYFQGNSAPDKSGLPSDRFSAERTGGSVSTLTIQRTQQEDSAVYLCASRFRSGVKDTQYFGPGTRLTVL.

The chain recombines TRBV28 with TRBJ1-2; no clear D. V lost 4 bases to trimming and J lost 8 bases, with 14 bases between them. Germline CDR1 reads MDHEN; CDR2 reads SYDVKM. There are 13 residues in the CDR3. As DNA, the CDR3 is TGTGCCAGCAGTTCCCCGGCCGCGGGAGGCTACACCTTC. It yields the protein CASSSPAAGGYTF.

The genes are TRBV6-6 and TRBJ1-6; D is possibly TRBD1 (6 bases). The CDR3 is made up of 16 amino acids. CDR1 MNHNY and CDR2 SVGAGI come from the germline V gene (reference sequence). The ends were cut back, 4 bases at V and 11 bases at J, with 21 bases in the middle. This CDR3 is CASSSPQRGETTPLHF. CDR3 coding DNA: TGTGCCAGCAGTTCACCCCAGAGGGGGGAGACGACACCCCTCCACTTT.

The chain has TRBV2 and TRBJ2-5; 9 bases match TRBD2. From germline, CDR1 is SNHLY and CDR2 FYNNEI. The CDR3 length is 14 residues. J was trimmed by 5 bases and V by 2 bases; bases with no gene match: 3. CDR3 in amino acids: CASSELAGVETQYF. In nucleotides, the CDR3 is TGTGCCAGCAGTGAATTAGCGGGAGTTGAGACCCAGTACTTC.

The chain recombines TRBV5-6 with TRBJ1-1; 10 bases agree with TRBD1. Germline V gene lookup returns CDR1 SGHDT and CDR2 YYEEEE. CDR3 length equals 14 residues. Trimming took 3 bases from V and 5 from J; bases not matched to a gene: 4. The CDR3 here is CASSWGQGWTEAFF. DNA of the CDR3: TGTGCCAGCAGCTGGGGACAGGGGTGGACTGAAGCTTTCTTT.

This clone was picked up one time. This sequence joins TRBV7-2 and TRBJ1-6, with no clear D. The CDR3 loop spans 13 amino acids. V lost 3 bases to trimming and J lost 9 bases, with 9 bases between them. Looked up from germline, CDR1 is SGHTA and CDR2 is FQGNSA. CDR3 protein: CASSFFSGSPLHF. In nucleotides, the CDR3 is TGTGCCAGCAGCTTTTTCTCAGGTTCACCCCTCCACTTT.

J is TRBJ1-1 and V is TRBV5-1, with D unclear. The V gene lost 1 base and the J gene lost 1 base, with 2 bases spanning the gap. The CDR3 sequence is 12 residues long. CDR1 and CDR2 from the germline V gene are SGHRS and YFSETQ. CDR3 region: CASSLKNTEAFF. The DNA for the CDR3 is TGCGCCAGCAGCTTGAAGAACACTGAAGCTTTCTTT.

CDR3 nucleotides: TGTGCCAGCAGCACAACCCTTACGGGAGGAGCGATACATGAGCAGTTCTTC. Protein sequence: CASSTTLTGGAIHEQFF. The J gene is TRBJ2-1, the V gene TRBV11-3; 7 bases align to TRBD2. The trim removed 5 bases at V and 8 bases at J, leaving 18 bases unmatched. Germline V lookup: CDR1 SGHNT, CDR2 YENEEA. The CDR3 loop spans 17 amino acids. Together with reference TRBV11-3 and TRBJ2-1, the CDR3 gives the full variable domain: EAGVVQSPRYKIIEKKQPVAFWCNPISGHNTLYWYLQNLGQGPELLIRYENEEAVDDSQLPKDRFSAERLKGVDSTLKIQPAELGDSAVYLCASSTTLTGGAIHEQFFGPGTRLTVL.

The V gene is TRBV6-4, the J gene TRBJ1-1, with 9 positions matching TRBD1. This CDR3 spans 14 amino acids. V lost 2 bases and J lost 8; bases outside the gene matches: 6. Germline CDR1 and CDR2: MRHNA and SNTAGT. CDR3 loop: CASSDRDRAGEAFF. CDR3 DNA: TGTGCCAGCAGTGACAGGGACAGGGCCGGCGAAGCTTTCTTT.